What follows describes a single T cell receptor beta chain. Its antigen is not known. Sequencing was performed with immunoSEQ multiplex PCR; in TCRdb, only in-frame clones are kept and a portion is missing. The table records around 130,000 clones, over 75% of them present only once. These data belong to a study of T cell responses to AZD1222 COVID-19 vaccine. Study-wide findings and caveats: At 160-218 and 743-854, vaccine-associated CD4 TCRs were dominant, and they spanned spike. Sampling that yielded the repertoires occurred only after the peak T cell response.

This CDR3 contains 15 residues. Per germline, CDR1 SGHTA and CDR2 FQGTGA. Unmatched junction bases numbered 12, after V lost 6 bases and J lost 7 bases. Here the sequenced sample was peripheral blood, taken on day 0 of AZD1222 vaccination. This sequence joins TRBV7-3 and TRBJ2-1; 7 bases are shared with TRBD2. The receptor was isolated from an adult in good health. The CDR3 loop reads CASRTGAGVTNEQFF. The CDR3 DNA follows: TGTGCCAGCAGAACCGGGGCGGGAGTCACGAATGAGCAGTTCTTC.